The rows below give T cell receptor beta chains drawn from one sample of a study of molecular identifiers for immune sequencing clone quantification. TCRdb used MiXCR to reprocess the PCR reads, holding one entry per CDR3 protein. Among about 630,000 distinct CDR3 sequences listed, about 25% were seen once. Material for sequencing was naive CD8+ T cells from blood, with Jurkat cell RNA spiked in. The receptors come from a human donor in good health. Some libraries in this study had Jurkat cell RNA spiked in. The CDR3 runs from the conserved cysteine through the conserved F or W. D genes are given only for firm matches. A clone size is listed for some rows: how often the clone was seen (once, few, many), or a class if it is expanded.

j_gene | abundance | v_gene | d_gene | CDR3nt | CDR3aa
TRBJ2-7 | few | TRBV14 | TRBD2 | TGTGCCAGCAGCAAGCCGGCTAGCGGGAGCTACGAGCAGTACTTC | CASSKPASGSYEQYF
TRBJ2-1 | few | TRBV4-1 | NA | TGCGCCAGCAGCCATCAAGGGGGTGAGCAGTTCTTC | CASSHQGGEQFF
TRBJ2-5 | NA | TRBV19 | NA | TGTGCCAGTAATAGTGAGTACCAAGAGACCCAGTACTTC | CASNSEYQETQYF
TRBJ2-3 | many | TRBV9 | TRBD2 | TGTGCCAGCAGCGTAGCGAGCGGGACTAGCACAGATACGCAGTATTTT | CASSVASGTSTDTQYF
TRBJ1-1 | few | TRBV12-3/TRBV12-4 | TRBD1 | TGTGCCGGCAGTTTAAGGGGGCGAGAGAACACTGAAGCTTTCTTT | CAGSLRGRENTEAFF
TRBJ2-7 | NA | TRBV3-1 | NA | TGTGCCAGCAGCCTTCGGGGTCGCGCGCCGTCCTTC | CASSLRGRAPSF
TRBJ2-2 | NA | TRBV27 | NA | TGTGCCAGCAGTTTACCGGGGACCCCCGGGGAGCTGTTTTTT | CASSLPGTPGELFF
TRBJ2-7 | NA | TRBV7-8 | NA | TGTGCCAGCAGCTTTTATGGGCAGCACGAGCAGTACTTC | CASSFYGQHEQYF
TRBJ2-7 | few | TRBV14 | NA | TGTGCCAGCAGCCAGCTGATAACCTCCTACGAGCAGTACTTC | CASSQLITSYEQYF
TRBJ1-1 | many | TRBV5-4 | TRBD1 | TGTGCCAGCAGCTTGTCAGGGGGCCTTGAAGCTTTCTTT | CASSLSGGLEAFF
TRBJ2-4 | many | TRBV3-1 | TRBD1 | TGTGCCAGCAGTCTAGACAGGGGGAGAAACATTCAGTACTTC | CASSLDRGRNIQYF
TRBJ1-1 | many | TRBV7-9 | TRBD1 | TGTGCCAGCCGTCCCGACAGGGGAACGAACACTGAAGCTTTCTTT | CASRPDRGTNTEAFF
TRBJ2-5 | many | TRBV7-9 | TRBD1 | TGTGCCAGCAGCCCGGACAGGGCGGAGACCCAGTACTTC | CASSPDRAETQYF
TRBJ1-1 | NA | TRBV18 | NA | TGTGCCAGCTCCCCCACGGAAACTCACACTGAAGCTTTCTTT | CASSPTETHTEAFF
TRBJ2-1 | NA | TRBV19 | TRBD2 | TGTGCCAGTAGTATGAGCGGGGGGCAGTACAATGAGCAGTTCTTC | CASSMSGGQYNEQFF
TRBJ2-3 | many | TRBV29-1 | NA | TGCAGCGTTAGTTCAGAGAATACAGATACGCAGTATTTT | CSVSSENTDTQYF
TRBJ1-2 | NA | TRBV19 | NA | TGTGCCAGTAGTATGGGGGGATACTATGGCTACACCTTC | CASSMGGYYGYTF
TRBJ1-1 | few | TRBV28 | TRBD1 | TGTGCCAGCAGTTTAACCACAGGGGGTTACACTGAAGCTTTCTTT | CASSLTTGGYTEAFF
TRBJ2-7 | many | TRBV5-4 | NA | TGTGCCAGCAGCCCCGGGACGGCGGAGCAGTACTTC | CASSPGTAEQYF
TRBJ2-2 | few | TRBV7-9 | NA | TGTGCCAGCACCCCCAGGGAGACCGGGGAGCTGTTTTTT | CASTPRETGELFF
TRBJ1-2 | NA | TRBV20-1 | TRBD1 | TGCAGAGCTAGAGAGATCGCCTCCGACAGGGGAGAAGGTCCTCGCTACACCTTC | CRAREIASDRGEGPRYTF
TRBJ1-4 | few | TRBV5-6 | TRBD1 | TGTGCCAGCAGCCGGGGGGCCTACAGGGGGCTGGGAGAAAAACTGTTTTTT | CASSRGAYRGLGEKLFF
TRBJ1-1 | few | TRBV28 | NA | TGTGCCAGCAGTTTATGGAGGGAACACCCTACTGAAGCTTTCTTT | CASSLWREHPTEAFF
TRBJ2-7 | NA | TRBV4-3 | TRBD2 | TGCGCCAGCAGCCAAGGGACCCTGGGGGGGGCCTACGAGCAGTACTTC | CASSQGTLGGAYEQYF
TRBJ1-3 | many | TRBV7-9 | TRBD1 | TGTGCCAGCAGCTTAGCCTTTGGGACAGAAGGAAACACCATATATTTT | CASSLAFGTEGNTIYF
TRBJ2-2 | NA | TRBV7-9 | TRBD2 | TGTGCCAGCAGCCTGACTAGCGGGGGGGACACCGGGGAGCTGTTTTTT | CASSLTSGGDTGELFF
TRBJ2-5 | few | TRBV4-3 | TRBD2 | TGCGCCAGCAGCCAAGATCCTTGGCGGGAGTTTCCCGAAGAGACCCAGTACTTC | CASSQDPWREFPEETQYF
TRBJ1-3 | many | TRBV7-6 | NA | TGTGCCAGCAGCAAGGAGGGTTCTGGAAACACCATATATTTT | CASSKEGSGNTIYF
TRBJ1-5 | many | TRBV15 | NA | TGTGCCACCAGCAGAGACGGGAACGGCAATCAGCCCCAGCATTTT | CATSRDGNGNQPQHF
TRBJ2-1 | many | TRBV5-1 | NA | TGCGCCAGCAGCCGGGACTCGAGCTCCTACAATGAGCAGTTCTTC | CASSRDSSSYNEQFF
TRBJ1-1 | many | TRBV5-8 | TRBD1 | TGTGCCAGCAGCTTTGAGGGGGCGGGGACTGAAGCTTTCTTT | CASSFEGAGTEAFF
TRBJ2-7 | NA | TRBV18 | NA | TGTGCCAGCTCGGCGTCAGCGGGCTCCGCGCAGTACTTC | CASSASAGSAQYF
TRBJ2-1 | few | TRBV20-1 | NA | TGCAGTGCTAGAGCCCACGGCGATGAGCAGTTCTTC | CSARAHGDEQFF
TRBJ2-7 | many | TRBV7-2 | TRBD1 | TGTGCCAGCAGCCCTTGGACAGGGCCCACCTACGAGCAGTACTTC | CASSPWTGPTYEQYF
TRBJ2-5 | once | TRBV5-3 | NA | TGTGCCAGCAGCTTGGGACCCGGGGTAGGGTCTGCAAGGCAAGAGACCCAGTACTTC | CASSLGPGVGSARQETQYF
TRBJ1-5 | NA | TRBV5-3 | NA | TGTGCCAGCAGGACAGTCTTCTCTTCCAATCAGCCCCAGCATTTT | CASRTVFSSNQPQHF
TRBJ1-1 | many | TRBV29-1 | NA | TGCAGCGTTGAAGAGTTCCGAGACAGTCTCGTTCCAGCTTTCTTT | CSVEEFRDSLVPAFF
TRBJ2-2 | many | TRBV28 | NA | TGTGCCAGCAGTTTCGATTCCAAGGTGTTTTTT | CASSFDSKVFF
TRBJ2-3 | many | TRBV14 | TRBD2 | TGTGCCAGCAGCCTCCTTCCGACTAGCTTCGGGCTCACAGATACGCAGTATTTT | CASSLLPTSFGLTDTQYF
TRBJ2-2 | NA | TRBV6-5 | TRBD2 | TGTGCCAGCAGTTTAATAGGTAGCGGGCGATCGAACACCGGGGAGCTGTTTTTT | CASSLIGSGRSNTGELFF
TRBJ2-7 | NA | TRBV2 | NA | TGTGCCAGCAGTGAGCCCCCGTCAGAATACTACGAGCAGTACTTC | CASSEPPSEYYEQYF
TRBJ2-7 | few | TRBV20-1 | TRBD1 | TGCAGTGCTGTTCCTGGGGACAGGGGGCCATACGAGCAGTACTTC | CSAVPGDRGPYEQYF
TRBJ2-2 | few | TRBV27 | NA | TGTGCCAGCAGTTTTTCTCTTAAAACCGGGGAGCTGTTTTTT | CASSFSLKTGELFF
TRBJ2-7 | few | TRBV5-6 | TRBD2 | TGTGCCAGCAGCATAGGGACTAGCGGGTATTTCTCCTACGAGCAGTACTTC | CASSIGTSGYFSYEQYF
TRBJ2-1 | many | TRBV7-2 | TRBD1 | TGTGCCAGCAGACAGGGGTCCTACAATGAGCAGTTCTTC | CASRQGSYNEQFF
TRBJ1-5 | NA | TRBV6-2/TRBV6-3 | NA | TGTGCCAGCAGTTTACAGGGACCTTATAGCAATCAGCCCCAGCATTTT | CASSLQGPYSNQPQHF
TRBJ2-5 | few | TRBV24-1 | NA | TGTGCCACCAGCGGCAGTGAGTCGGAGACCCAGTACTTC | CATSGSESETQYF
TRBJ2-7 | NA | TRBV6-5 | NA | TGTGCCAGCAGTTACCAGAACCGACAGGCGCCCTACGAGCAGTACTTC | CASSYQNRQAPYEQYF
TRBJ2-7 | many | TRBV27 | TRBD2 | TGTGCCAGCAGGGTAGCGGGAGGGAGGAACGAGCAGTACTTC | CASRVAGGRNEQYF
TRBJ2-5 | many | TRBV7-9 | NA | TGTGCCAGCAGACCTATGGACATCCAAGAGACCCAGTACTTC | CASRPMDIQETQYF
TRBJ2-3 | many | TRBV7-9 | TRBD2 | TGTGCCAGCAGCTTAGTTGCTAGCGGGGTCTACACAGATACGCAGTATTTT | CASSLVASGVYTDTQYF
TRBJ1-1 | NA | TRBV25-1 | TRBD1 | TGTGCCAGCGGTGAATGGGGACAGGGGGGCACTGAAGCTTTCTTT | CASGEWGQGGTEAFF
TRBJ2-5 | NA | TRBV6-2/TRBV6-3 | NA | TGCGCCAGCACTATCAACGGAGGCGAACAAGAGACCCAGTACTTC | CASTINGGEQETQYF
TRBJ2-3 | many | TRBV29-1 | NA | TGCAGCGTTGATGGAGCGCCTTGGGCAGATACGCAGTATTTT | CSVDGAPWADTQYF
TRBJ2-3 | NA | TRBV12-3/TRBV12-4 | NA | TGTGCCAGCAGTTTAGCAACTTCAGTAAGCGATACGCAGTATTTT | CASSLATSVSDTQYF
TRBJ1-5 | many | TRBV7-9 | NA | TGTGCCAGCAGCTTAGGGGAGGATTCCTATAGCAATCAGCCCCAGCATTTT | CASSLGEDSYSNQPQHF
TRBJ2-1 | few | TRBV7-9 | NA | TGTGCCAGCACCCTAGAGAGAGATGAGCAGTTCTTC | CASTLERDEQFF
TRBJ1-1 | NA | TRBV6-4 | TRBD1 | TGTACCAGCAGTTCCGGACAGGGGGCCTCTGAAGCTTTCTTT | CTSSSGQGASEAFF